The sequence of this TCR beta chain was determined in a study of shared clonotypes between healthy human individuals. Notes on the study in general: Collection of samples was limited to blood; tissue repertoires likely differ.

Sequencing used immunoSEQ multiplex PCR; TCRdb keeps in-frame clones, though not all of them. The table lists roughly 2,500,000 clones, 93% of them singletons. CDR1 and CDR2 (germline): MNHEY, SVGAGI. Trimming stripped 8 bases from V and 3 bases from J, with 11 bases between. This CDR3 has 12 amino acids. Regarding this clone: Its antigen is currently unknown.

V is TRBV6-5 and J is TRBJ2-7, with D perhaps TRBD2 (6 bases). The sequencing sample was made of naive CD4+ T cells from PBMCs. The subset denotes: CD45RA+ positively selected. The clonotype was recovered from a man aged 18-30 years in good health. Some clones in this sample may be carry-over from other donors' samples. The DNA of the CDR3 is TGTGCCAGCGGAGGGAATAACTACGAGCAGTACTTC. This encodes CASGGNNYEQYF.